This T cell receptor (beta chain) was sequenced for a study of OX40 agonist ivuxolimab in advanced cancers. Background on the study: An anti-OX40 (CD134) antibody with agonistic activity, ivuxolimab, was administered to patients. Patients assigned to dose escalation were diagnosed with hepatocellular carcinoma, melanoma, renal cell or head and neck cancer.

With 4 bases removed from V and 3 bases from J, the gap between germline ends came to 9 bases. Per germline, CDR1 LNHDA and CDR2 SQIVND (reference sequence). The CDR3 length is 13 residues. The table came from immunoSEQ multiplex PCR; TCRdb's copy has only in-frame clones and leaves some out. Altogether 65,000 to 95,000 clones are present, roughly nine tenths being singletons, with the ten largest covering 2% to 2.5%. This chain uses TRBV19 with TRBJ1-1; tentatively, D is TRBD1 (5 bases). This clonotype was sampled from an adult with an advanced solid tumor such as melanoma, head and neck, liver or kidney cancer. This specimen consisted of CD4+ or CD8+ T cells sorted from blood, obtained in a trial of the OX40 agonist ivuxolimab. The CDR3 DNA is TGTGCCAGTAGTACCCGGGGCCACACTGAAGCTTTCTTT. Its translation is CASSTRGHTEAFF.